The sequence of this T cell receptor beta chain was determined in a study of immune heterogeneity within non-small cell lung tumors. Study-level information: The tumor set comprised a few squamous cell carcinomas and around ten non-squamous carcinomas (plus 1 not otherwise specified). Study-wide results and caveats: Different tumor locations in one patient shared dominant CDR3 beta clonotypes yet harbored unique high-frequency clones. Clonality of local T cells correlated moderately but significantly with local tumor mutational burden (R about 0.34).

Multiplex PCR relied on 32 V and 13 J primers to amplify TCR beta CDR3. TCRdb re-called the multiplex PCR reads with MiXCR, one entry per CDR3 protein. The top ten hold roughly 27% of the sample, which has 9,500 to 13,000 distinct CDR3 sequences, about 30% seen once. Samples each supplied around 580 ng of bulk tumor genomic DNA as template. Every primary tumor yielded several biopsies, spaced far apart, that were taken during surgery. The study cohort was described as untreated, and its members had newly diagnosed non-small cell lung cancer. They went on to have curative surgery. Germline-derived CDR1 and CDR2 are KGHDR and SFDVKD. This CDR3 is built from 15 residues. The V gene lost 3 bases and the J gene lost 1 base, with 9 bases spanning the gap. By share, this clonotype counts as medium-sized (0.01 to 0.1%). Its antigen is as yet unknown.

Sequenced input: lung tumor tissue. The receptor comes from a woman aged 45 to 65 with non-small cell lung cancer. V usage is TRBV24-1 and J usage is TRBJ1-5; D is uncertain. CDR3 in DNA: TGTGCCACCAGTGATAAGAGGAAGAGCAATCAGCCCCAGCATTTT. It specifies CATSDKRKSNQPQHF.